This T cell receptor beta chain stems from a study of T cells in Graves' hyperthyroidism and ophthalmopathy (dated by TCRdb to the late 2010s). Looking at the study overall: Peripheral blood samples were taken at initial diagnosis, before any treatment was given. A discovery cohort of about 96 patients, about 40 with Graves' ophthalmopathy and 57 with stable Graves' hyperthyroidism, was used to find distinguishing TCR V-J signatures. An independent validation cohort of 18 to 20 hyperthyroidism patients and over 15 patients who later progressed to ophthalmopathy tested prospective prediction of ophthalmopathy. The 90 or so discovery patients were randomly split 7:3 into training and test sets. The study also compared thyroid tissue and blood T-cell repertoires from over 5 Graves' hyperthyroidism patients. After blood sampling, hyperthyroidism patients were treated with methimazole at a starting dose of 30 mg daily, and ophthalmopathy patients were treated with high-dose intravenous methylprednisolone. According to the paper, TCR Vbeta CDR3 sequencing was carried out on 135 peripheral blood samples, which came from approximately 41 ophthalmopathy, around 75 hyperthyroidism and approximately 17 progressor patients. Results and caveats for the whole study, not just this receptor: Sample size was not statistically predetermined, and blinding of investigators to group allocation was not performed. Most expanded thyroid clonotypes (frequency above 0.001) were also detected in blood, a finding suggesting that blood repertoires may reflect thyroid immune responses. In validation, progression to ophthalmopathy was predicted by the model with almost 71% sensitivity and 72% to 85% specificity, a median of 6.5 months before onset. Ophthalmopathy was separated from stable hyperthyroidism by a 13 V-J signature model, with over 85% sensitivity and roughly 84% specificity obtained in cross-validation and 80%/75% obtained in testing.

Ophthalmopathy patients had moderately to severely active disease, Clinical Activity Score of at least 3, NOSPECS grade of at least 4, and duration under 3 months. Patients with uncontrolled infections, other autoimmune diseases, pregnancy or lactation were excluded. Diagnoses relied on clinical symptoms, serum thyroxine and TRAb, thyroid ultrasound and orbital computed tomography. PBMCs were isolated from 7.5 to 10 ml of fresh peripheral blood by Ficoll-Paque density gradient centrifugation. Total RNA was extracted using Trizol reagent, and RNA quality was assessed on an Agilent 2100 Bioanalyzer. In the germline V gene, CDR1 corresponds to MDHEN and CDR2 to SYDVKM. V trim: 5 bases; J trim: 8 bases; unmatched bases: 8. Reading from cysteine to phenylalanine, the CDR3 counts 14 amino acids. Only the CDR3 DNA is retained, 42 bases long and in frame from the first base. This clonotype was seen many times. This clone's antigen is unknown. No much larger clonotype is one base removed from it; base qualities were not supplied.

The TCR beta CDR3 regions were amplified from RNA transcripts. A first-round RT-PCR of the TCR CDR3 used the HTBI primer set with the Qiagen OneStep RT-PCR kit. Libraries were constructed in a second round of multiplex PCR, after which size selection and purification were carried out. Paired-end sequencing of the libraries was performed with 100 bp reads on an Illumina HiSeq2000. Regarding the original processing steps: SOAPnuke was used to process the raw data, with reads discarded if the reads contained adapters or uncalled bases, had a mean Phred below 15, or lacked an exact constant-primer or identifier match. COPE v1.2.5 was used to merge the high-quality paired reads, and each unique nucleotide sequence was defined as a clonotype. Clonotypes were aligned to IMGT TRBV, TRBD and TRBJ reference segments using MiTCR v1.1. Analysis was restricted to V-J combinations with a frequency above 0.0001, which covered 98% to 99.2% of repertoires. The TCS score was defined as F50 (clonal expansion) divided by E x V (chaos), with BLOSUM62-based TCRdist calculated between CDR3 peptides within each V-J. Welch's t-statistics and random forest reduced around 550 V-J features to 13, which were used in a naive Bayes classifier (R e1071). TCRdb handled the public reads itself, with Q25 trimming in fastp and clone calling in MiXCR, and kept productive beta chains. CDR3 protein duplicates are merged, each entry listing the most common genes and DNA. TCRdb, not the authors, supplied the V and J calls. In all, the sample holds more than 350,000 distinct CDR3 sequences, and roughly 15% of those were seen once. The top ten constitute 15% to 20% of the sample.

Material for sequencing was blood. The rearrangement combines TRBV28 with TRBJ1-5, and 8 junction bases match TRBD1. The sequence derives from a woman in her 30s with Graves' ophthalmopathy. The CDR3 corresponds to CASSRGQGFEPQHF. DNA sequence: TGTGCCAGCAGTCGTGGACAGGGATTTGAGCCCCAGCATTTT.